The clone carrying this T cell receptor (beta chain) was seen only once. Its specificity is not known. This CDR3 has 14 residues. V lost 5 bases and J lost 5; bases outside the gene matches: 8. Germline V gene lookup returns CDR1 MNHNY and CDR2 SVGAGI (reference sequence). TCRdb's table, derived via immunoSEQ multiplex PCR, lists solely in-frame clones and lacks some. This repertoire shows about 350,000 clones, approximately 86% found once; its top ten account for approximately 12%. The sample belongs to a study of Ad26.COV2.S vaccination and SARS-CoV-2 variants. Study context: Intramuscularly, Ad26.COV2.S was given either once or twice, 56 days apart.

Overall study results and limits: Measurement of non-spike TCR breadth gave similar results in vaccine and placebo recipients.

Sample treatment: around 19 received Ad26.COV2.S at low or high dose, single or two shots; about 5 received placebo; per-sample allocation not given. Samples came from day 63 after the first vaccine or placebo injection. An adult aged 18-55 years in Boston served as the donor. This sequence was found in a person aged 18-60 years who received the Ad26.COV2.S COVID-19 vaccine or a placebo. The sample was peripheral blood, taken in a trial of Ad26.COV2.S vaccine versus placebo. The chain is built from TRBV6-6 and TRBJ2-5; 7 bases map to TRBD1. The CDR3: CASSLGQSGETQYF. The DNA of the CDR3 is TGTGCCAGCAGTCTGGGACAGTCCGGGGAGACCCAGTACTTC.